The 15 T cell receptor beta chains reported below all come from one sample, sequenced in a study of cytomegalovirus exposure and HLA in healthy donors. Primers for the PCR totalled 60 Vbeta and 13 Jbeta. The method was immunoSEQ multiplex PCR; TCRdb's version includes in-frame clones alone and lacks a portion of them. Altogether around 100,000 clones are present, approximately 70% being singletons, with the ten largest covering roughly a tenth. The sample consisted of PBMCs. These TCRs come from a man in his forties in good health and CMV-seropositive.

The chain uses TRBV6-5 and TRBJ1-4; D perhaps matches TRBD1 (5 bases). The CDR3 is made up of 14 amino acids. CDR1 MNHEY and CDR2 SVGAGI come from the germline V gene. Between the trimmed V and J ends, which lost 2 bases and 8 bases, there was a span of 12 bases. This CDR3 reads CASSYGGGEEKLFF. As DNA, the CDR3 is TGTGCCAGCAGTTACGGTGGGGGGGAGGAAAAACTGTTTTTT.

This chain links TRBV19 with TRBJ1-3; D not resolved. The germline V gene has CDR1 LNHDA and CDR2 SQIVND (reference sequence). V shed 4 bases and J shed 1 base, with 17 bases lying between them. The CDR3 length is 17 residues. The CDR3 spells CASSSYGVFGSGNTIYF. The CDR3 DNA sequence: TGTGCCAGTAGTAGCTACGGAGTGTTTGGTTCTGGAAACACCATATATTTT.

Here the CDR3 reads CASKPREVESYTF. The DNA of the CDR3 is TGTGCCAGCAAACCCAGGGAGGTCGAGAGCTACACCTTC. This chain connects TRBV6-5 to TRBJ1-2; D perhaps matches TRBD1 (5 bases). Germline V gene data show CDR1 as MNHEY and CDR2 as SVGAGI. The ends were cut back, 7 bases at V and 9 bases at J, with 18 bases in the middle. The CDR3 contains 13 residues.

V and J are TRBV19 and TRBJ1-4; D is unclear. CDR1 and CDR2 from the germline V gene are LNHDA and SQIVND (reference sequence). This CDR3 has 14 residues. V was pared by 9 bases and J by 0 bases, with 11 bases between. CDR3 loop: CASRRRATNEKLFF. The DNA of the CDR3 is TGTGCCAGCCGAAGGAGGGCAACTAATGAAAAACTGTTTTTT.

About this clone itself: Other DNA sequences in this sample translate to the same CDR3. The CDR3 region is CASSVAGKDTQYF. DNA of the CDR3: TGTGCCAGCAGCGTAGCAGGGAAAGATACGCAGTATTTT. The gene calls are TRBV9 and TRBJ2-3; the D gene is possibly TRBD1 (5 bases). Trimming pared 0 bases from V and 5 bases from J, leaving 7 bases between. Germline loops: CDR1 SGDLS, CDR2 YYNGEE. The CDR3 is made up of 13 amino acids.

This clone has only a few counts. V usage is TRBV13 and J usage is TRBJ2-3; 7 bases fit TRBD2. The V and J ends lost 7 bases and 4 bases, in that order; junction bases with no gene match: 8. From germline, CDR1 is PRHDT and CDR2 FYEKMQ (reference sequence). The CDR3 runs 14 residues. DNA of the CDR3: TGTGCCAGCATGGGCAGCGGGGCCCCAGATACGCAGTATTTT. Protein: CASMGSGAPDTQYF.

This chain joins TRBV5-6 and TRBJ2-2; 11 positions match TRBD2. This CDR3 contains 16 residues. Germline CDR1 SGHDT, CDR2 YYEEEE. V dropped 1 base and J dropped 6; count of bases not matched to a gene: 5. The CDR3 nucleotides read TGTGCCAGCAGCTTGATAGCGGGAGGGCAGGCCGGGGAGCTGTTTTTT. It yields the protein CASSLIAGGQAGELFF.

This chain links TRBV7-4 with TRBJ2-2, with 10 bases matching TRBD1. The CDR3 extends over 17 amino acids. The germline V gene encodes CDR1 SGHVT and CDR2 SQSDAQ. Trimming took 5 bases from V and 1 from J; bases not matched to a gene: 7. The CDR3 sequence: CASSLLRDRGNTGELFF. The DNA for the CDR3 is TGTGCCAGCAGCCTCCTTAGGGACAGGGGGAACACCGGGGAGCTGTTTTTT. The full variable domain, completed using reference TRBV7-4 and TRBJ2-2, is GAGVSQSPRYKVAKRGRDVALRCDSISGHVTLYWYRQTLGQGSEVLTYSQSDAQRDKSGRPSGRFSAERPERSVSTLKIQRTEQGDSAVYLCASSLLRDRGNTGELFFGEGSRLTVL.

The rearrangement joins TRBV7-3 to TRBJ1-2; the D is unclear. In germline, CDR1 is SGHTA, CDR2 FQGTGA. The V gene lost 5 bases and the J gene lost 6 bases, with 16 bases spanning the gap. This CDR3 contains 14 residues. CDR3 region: CASSPYRREDGYTF. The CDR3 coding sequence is TGTGCCAGCAGCCCGTATAGGCGGGAAGATGGCTACACCTTC.

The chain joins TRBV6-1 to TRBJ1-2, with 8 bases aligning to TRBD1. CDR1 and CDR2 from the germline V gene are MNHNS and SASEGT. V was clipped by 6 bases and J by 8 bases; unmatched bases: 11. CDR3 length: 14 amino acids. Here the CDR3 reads CASSPTGAPWGYTF. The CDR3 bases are TGTGCCAGCAGCCCGACAGGGGCGCCTTGGGGCTACACCTTC.

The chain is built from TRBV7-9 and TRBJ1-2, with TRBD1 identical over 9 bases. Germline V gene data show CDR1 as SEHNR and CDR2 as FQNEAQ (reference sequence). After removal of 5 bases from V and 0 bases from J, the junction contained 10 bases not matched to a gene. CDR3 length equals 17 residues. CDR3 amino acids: CASSRDRASRTNYGYTF. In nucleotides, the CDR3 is TGTGCCAGCAGCCGGGACAGGGCTTCTCGAACTAACTATGGCTACACCTTC.

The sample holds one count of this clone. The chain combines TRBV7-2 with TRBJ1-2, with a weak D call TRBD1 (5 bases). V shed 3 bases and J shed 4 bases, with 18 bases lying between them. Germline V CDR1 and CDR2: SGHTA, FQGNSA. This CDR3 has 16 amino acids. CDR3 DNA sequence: TGTGCCAGCAGCTTGAAGGGGATGGCGGGATTCTATGGCTACACCTTC. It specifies CASSLKGMAGFYGYTF.

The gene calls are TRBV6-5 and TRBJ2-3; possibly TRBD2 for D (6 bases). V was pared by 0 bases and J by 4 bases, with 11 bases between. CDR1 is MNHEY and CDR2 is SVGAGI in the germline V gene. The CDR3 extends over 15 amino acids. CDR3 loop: CASSYSRDGSDTQYF. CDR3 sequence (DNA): TGTGCCAGCAGTTACTCGCGGGATGGGTCAGATACGCAGTATTTT.

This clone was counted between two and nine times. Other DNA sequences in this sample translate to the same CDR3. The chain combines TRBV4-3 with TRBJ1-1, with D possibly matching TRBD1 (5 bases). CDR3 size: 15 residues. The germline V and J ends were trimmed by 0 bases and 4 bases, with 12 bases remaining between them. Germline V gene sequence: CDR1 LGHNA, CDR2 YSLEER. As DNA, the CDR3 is TGCGCCAGCAGCCAAGACTGGCAGGGCGGCACTGAAGCTTTCTTT. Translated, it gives CASSQDWQGGTEAFF.

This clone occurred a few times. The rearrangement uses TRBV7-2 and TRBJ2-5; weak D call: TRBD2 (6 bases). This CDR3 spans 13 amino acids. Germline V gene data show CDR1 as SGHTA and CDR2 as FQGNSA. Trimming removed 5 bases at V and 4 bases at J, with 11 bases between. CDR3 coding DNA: TGTGCCAGCAGCCCCGGGGGAGTAGAGACCCAGTACTTC. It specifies CASSPGGVETQYF.